This TCR beta chain emerged from a study of blood T cell repertoires in COVID-19. This clone was counted between two and nine times. The protocol was immunoSEQ multiplex PCR, while the TCRdb copy is restricted to in-frame clones and leaves out a portion. Of 150,000 to 200,000 clones listed, around 82% are singletons. The CDR3 has 15 residues. Germline values: CDR1 MNHEY, CDR2 SMNVEV (reference sequence). The V and J ends lost 1 base and 0 bases respectively, with 4 bases between them. Sequencing was performed on PBMCs or T cells enriched from blood (not recorded which). The chain combines TRBV27 with TRBJ2-6, with no clear D. The clonotype comes from a woman between 45 and 65 years old with acute COVID-19. CDR3 region: CASSLLSSGANVLTF. The DNA for the CDR3 is TGTGCCAGCAGTTTATTGAGCTCTGGGGCCAACGTCCTGACTTTC.